This T cell receptor beta chain was observed in a study of shared clonotypes between healthy human individuals. A word on this clone: Additional DNA sequences in this sample encode the identical CDR3.

Using immunoSEQ multiplex PCR, the repertoire was profiled, and TCRdb retains in-frame clones only, with some absent. The profile shows around 2,000,000 clones, approximately 95% of them singletons. Germline V gene lookup returns CDR1 GTSNPN and CDR2 SVGIG (reference sequence). CDR3 size: 13 residues. J lost 6 bases, V lost 3 bases, and 5 bases had no gene match. CD45RO-negative CD8 cells positively selected for CCR7 made up the naive population, which excluded terminally differentiated effector memory CD45RA+ cells. The genes are TRBV30 and TRBJ2-3; 8 nucleotides agree with TRBD2. The sequenced sample was naive CD8+ T cells sorted from blood. This TCR was recovered from a man aged 18 to 30 in good health. CDR3 region: CAWSGGAGDTQYF. In DNA, the CDR3 is TGTGCCTGGAGCGGGGGGGCCGGTGATACGCAGTATTTT.